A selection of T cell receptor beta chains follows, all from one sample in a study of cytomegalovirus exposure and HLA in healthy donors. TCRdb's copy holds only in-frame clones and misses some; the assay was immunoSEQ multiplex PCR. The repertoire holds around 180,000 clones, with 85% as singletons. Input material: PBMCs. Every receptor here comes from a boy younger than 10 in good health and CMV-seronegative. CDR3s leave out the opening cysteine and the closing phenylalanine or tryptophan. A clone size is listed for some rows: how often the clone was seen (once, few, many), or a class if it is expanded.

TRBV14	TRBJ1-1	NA	ASSHKTGLDTEAF
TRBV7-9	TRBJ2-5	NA	ASSLLAGKKETQY
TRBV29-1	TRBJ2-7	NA	SVSSGGVYEQY
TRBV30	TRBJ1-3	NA	AWSLSRNTIY
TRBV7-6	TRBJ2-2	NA	ASSLAGGPELF
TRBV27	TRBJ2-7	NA	ASSFDSAGDEQY
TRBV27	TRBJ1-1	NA	ASRKPVSGQGAFNTEAF
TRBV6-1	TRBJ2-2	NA	ASSEQTFGDTGELF
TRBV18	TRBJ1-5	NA	ASSPLGGGNQPQH
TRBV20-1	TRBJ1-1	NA	SARGLSEAF
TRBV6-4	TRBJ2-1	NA	ASSPGDRGSYNEQF
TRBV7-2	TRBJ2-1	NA	ASSLALAGGISYNEQF
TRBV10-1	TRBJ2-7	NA	ASSESEASGEQY
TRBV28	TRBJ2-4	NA	ASSLPRDTIQY
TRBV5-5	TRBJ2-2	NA	ASSPADGELF
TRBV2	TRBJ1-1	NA	ASSYLTGEIGEAF
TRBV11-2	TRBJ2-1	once	ASSLVKRGNEQF